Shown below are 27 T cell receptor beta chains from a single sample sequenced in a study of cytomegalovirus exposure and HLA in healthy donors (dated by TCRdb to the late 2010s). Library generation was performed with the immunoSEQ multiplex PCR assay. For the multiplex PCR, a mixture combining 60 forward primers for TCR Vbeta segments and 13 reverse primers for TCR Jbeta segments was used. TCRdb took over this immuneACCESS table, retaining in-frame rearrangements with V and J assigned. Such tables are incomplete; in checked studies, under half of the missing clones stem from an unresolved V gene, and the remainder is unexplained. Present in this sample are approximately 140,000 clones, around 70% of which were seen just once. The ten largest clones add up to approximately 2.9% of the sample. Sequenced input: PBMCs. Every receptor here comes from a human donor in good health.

CDR3 in amino acids: CASSEAPGGERSEQYF. The DNA of the CDR3 is TGTGCCAGCAGTGAAGCACCGGGGGGGGAGAGGTCCGAGCAGTACTTC. The chain carries TRBV6-1 and TRBJ2-7, with 8 bases fitting TRBD2. The germline V gene has CDR1 MNHNS and CDR2 SASEGT. The CDR3 loop spans 16 amino acids. V was pared by 0 bases and J by 6 bases, with 10 bases of the junction left unmatched.

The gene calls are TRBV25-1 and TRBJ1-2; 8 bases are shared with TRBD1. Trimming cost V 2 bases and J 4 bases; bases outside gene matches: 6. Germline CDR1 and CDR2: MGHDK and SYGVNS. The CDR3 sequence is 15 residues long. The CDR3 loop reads CASSEHAGGVYGYTF. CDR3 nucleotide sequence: TGTGCCAGCAGTGAACACGCAGGGGGCGTCTATGGCTACACCTTC.

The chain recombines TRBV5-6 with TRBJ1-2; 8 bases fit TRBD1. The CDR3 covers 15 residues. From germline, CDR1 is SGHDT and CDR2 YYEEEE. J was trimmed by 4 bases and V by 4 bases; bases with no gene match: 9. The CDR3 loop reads CASSKDREEVYGYTF. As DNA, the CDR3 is TGTGCCAGCAGCAAGGACAGGGAGGAGGTCTATGGCTACACCTTC.

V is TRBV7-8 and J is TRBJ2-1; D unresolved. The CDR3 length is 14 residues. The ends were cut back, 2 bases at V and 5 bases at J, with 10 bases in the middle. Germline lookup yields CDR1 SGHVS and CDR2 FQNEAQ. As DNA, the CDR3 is TGTGCCAGCAGCTTATTCGATACTAACAATGAGCAGTTCTTC. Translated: CASSLFDTNNEQFF.

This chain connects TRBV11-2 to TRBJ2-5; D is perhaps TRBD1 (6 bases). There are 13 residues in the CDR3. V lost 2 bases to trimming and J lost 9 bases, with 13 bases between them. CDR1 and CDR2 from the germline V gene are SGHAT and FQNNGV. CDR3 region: CASSLQGMGAQYF. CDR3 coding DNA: TGTGCCAGCAGCTTACAGGGGATGGGGGCCCAGTACTTC.

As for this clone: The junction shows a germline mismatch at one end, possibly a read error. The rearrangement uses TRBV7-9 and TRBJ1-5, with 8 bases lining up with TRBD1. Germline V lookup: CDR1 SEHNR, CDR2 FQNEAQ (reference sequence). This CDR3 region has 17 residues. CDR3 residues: CSSSSSRGRTSNQPQHF. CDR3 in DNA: TGTTCCAGCAGCTCGTCCAGGGGGCGGACAAGCAATCAGCCCCAGCATTTT.

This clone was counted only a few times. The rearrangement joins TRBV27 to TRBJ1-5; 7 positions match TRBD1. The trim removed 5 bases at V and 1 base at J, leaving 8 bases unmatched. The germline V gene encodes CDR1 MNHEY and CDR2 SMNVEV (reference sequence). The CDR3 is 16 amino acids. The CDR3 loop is CASSVSTGRSNQPQHF. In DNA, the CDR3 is TGTGCCAGCAGTGTCTCGACAGGGAGGAGCAATCAGCCCCAGCATTTT.

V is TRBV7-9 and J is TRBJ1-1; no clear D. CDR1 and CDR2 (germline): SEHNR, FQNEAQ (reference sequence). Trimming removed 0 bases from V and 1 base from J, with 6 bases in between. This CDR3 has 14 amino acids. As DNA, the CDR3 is TGTGCCAGCAGCTTAGCGCCCGGGAACACTGAAGCTTTCTTT. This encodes CASSLAPGNTEAFF. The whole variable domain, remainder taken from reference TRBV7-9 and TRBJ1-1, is DTGVSQNPRHKITKRGQNVTFRCDPISEHNRLYWYRQTLGQGPEFLTYFQNEAQLEKSRLLSDRFSAERPKGSFSTLEIQRTEQGDSAMYLCASSLAPGNTEAFFGQGTRLTVV.

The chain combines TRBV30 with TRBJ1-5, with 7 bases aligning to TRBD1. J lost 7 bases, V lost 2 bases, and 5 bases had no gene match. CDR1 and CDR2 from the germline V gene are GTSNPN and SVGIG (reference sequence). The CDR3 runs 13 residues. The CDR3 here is CAWSKQGSQPQHF. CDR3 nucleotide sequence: TGTGCCTGGAGTAAACAGGGGAGCCAGCCCCAGCATTTT.

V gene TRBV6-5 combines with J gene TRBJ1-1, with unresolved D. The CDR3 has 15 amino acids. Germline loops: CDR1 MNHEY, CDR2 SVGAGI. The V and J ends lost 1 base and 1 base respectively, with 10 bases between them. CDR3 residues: CASSYYSAGNTEAFF. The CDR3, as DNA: TGTGCCAGCAGTTACTACTCGGCGGGGAACACTGAAGCTTTCTTT.

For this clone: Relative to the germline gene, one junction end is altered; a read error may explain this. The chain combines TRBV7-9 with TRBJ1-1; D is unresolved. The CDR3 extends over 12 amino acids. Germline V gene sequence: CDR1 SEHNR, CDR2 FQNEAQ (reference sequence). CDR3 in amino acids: CSSVPESTEAFF. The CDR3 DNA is TGTTCCAGCGTTCCCGAGTCCACTGAAGCTTTCTTT.

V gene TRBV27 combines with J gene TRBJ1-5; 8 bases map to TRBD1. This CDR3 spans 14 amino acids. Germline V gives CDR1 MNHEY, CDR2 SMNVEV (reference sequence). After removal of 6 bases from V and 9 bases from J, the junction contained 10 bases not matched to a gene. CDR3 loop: CASSRQGLGWPQHF. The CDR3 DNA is TGTGCCAGCAGCCGACAGGGGTTGGGGTGGCCCCAGCATTTT.

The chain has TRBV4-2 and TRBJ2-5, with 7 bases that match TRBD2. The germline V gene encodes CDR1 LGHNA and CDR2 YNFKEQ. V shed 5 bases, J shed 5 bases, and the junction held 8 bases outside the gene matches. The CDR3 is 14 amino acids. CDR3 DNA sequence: TGTGCCAGCAGCGAAACCGGGACTATGGAGACCCAGTACTTC. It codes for CASSETGTMETQYF.

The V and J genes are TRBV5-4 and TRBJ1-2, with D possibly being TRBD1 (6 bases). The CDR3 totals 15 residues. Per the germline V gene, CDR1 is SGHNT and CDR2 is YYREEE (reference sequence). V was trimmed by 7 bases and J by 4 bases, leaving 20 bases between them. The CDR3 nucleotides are TGTGCCAGCGCCACCTCCACAGGGTCCGGCTATGGCTACACCTTC. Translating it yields CASATSTGSGYGYTF.

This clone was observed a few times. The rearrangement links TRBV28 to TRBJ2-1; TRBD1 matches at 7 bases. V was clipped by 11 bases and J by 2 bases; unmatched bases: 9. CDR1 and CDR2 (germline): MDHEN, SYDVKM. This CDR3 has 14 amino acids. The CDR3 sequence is CASMGQGAYNEQFF. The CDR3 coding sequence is TGTGCCTCCATGGGGCAGGGGGCCTACAATGAGCAGTTCTTC.

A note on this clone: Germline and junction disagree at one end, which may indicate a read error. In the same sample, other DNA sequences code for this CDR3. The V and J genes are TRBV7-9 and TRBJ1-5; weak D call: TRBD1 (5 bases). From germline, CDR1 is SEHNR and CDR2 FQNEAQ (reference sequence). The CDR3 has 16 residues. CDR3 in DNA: TGTGCCAGCAGCTCCGATCGCCGACAGAGCAATCAGCCTCAGCATTTT. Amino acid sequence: CASSSDRRQSNQPQHF.

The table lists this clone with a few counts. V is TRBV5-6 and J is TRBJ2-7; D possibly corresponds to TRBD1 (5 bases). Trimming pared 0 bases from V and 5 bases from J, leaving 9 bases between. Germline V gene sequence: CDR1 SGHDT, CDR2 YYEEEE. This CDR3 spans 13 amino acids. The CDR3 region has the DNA TGTGCCAGCAGCTTGGGTGCCAGGGACGAGCAGTACTTC. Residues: CASSLGARDEQYF.

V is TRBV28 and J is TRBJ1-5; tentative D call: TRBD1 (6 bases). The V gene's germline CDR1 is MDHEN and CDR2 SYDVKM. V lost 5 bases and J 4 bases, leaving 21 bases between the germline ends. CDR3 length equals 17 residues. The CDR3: CASSPHPEDSLNQPQHF. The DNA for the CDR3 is TGTGCCAGCAGTCCGCACCCGGAGGACAGCCTGAATCAGCCCCAGCATTTT. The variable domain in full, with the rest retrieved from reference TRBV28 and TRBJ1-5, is DVKVTQSSRYLVKRTGEKVFLECVQDMDHENMFWYRQDPGLGLRLIYFSYDVKMKEKGDIPEGYSVSREKKERFSLILESASTNQTSMYLCASSPHPEDSLNQPQHFGDGTRLSIL.

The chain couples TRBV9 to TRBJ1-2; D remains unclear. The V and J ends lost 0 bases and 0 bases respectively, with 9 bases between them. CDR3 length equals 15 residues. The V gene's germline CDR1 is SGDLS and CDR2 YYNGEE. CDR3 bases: TGTGCCAGCAGCGTAGTTTCGGGAGCTAACTATGGCTACACCTTC. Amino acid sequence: CASSVVSGANYGYTF.

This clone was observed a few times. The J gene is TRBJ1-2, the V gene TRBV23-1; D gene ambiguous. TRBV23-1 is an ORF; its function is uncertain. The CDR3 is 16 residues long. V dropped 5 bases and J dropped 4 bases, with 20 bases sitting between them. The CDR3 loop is CASSSPRRRIVYGYTF. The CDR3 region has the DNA TGCGCCAGCAGTTCTCCGAGGAGACGGATTGTCTATGGCTACACCTTC.

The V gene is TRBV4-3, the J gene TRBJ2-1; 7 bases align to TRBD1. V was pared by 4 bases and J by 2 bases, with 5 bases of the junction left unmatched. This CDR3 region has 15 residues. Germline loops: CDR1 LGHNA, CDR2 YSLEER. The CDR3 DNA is TGCGCCAGCAGCCGGGACAGTTCGACCTACAATGAGCAGTTCTTC. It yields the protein CASSRDSSTYNEQFF.

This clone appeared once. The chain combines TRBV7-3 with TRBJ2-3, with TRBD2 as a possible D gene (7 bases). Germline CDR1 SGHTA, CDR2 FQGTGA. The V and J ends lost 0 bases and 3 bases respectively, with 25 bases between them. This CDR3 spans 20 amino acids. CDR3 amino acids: CASSLTSGGGRLRGTDTQYF. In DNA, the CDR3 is TGTGCCAGCAGCTTAACGTCGGGCGGCGGGAGATTGAGGGGGACAGATACGCAGTATTTT.

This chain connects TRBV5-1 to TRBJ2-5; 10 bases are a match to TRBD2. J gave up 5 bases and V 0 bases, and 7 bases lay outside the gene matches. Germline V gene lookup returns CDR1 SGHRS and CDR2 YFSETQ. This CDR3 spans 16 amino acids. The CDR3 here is CASSLAASGGRETQYF. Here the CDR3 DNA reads TGCGCCAGCAGCTTGGCCGCTAGCGGGGGAAGGGAGACCCAGTACTTC.

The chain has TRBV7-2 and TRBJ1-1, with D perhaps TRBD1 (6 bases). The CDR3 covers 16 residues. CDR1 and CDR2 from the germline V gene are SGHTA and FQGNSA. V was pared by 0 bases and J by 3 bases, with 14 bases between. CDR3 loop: CASSLARVGAHTEAFF. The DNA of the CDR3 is TGTGCCAGCAGCTTAGCGCGGGTGGGGGCGCACACTGAAGCTTTCTTT. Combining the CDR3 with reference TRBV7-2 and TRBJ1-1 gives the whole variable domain GAGVSQSPSNKVTEKGKDVELRCDPISGHTALYWYRQSLGQGLEFLIYFQGNSAPDKSGLPSDRFSAERTGGSVSTLTIQRTQQEDSAVYLCASSLARVGAHTEAFFGQGTRLTVV.

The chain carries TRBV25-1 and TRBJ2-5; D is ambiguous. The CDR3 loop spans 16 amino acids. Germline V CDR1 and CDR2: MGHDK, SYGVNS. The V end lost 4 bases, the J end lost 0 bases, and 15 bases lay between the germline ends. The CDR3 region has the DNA TGTGCCAGCAGTGCCCCCGACTTGTGGTACCAAGAGACCCAGTACTTC. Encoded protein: CASSAPDLWYQETQYF.

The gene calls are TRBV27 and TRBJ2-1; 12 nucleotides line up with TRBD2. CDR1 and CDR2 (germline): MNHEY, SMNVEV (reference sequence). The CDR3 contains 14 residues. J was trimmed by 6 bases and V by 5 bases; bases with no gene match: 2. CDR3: CASSLAGGPNEQFF. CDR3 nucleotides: TGTGCCAGCAGTCTAGCGGGAGGGCCCAATGAGCAGTTCTTC.

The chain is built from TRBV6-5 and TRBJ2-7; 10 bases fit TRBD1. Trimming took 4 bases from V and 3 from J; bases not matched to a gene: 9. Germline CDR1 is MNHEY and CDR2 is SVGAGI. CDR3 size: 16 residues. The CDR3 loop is CASSSDGDRGHYEQYF. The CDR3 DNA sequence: TGTGCCAGCAGTTCCGATGGGGACAGGGGCCACTACGAGCAGTACTTC.